This T cell receptor (beta chain) is drawn from a study of blood T cell repertoires in COVID-19 (dated by TCRdb to the early 2020s). In the study overall: Samples covering the acute and convalescent phases of COVID-19 were provided by collaborators in the United States, Italy and Spain. The sample metadata nearly always contained a de-identified subject ID, COVID-19 status, age in years and sex. Deeply sampled blood TCRbeta repertoires from subjects exposed to, actively infected with, or recovered from COVID-19 were included in the dataset. The samples were drawn from two sources: the first 160 participants of the ongoing ImmuneRACE study, and 1,254 subjects contributed by 6 global collaborators. Where HLA class I and class II types were available, the types were taken from metadata supplied by the sample provider, not from assay-based typing. The material from the prospective study consisted of cDNA or gDNA derived from T cells, B-cell-depleted T cells, or PBMCs. A freely available public database, intended as a resource for researchers studying the immune response to SARS-CoV-2, is where the repertoires were released. Overall study results and their limits: How much clinical and demographic metadata was included differed by source and by participant, and the metadata was provided uncurated.

The CDR3 sequence holds 16 residues, the cysteine and phenylalanine included. Only the CDR3 part of the read is kept: 48 bases, read in frame from the first base. CDR1 and CDR2 are read off the germline V gene as MNHEY and SVGAGI. V is reduced by 0 bases and J by 1 base, leaving a spacing of 11 bases between them. Enrolling through a virtual design, the prospective study's participants ranged in age from roughly 18 to 89 years and lived across 24 United States geographic areas. In the prospective study, participants were assigned to cohorts based on the clinical history participants reported in a screening survey and a study questionnaire. Mobile phlebotomists in the prospective study collected whole blood, serum and a nasopharyngeal or oropharyngeal swab from every participant. Participants in the prospective study had the option to provide additional blood draws and questionnaires over a 2-month period. Before DNA extraction, prospective study blood samples were shipped either frozen or at room temperature.

As regards this clone: Its recognized antigen is unknown. Nothing much larger sits one base from this clone, and base qualities are not available.

TCRbeta CDR3 regions were amplified from genomic DNA by means of the immunoSEQ Assay, a bias-controlled multiplex PCR. Turning to the authors' computational methods: The number of nucleated cells in each sample was estimated from the amplification of reference gene primers within the assay. To quantify the absolute abundance of each unique TCRbeta CDR3 rearrangement, sequence reads were collapsed and filtered. For each sample, productive Simpson clonality was calculated by taking the square root of Simpson's diversity index across productive rearrangements. The source is immuneACCESS, and TCRdb retained only in-frame sequences with V and J called. Part of the clones is not carried over; for the studies checked, unresolved V genes explain less than half of this, and the remainder is unexplained. From that table come the V and J calls and clone size; the DNA was used to work out D and trimming. The sample table holds under 200,000 clones, of which around 83% were seen once. Jointly, the top ten make up approximately 4% of the sample.

Recombination linked TRBV6-5 to TRBJ2-3, with TRBD2 perhaps the D gene, on 6 matching bases. The receptor was derived from a woman aged 45 to 65 in a cohort exposed to, infected with or recovered from COVID-19 (not recorded which). Sequenced material: PBMCs or T cells enriched from blood (not recorded which). The CDR3 amino acid sequence is: CASSYSPGVGTDTQYF. The sequenced DNA: TGTGCCAGCAGTTACTCCCCGGGGGTCGGCACAGATACGCAGTATTTT.